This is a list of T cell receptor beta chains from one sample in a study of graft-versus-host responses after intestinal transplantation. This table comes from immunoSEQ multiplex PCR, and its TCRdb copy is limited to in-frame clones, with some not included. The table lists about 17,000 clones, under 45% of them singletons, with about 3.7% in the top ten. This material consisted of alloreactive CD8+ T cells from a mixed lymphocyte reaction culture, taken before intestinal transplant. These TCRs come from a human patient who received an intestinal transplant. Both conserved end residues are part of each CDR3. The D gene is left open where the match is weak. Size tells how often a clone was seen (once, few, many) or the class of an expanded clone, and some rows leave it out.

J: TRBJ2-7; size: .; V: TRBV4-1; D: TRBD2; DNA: TGCGCCAGCAGCCAAGCTACGCTTACTAGCGGGACCTACGAGCAGTACTTC; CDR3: CASSQATLTSGTYEQYF
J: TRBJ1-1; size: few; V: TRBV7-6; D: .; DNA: TGTGCCAGCAGCCTCGTTGGAGGTCGGAACACTGAAGCTTTCTTT; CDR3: CASSLVGGRNTEAFF
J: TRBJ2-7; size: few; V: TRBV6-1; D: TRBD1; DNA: TGTGCCAGCAGTGAAGAAGGGGGCCACGAGCAGTACTTC; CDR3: CASSEEGGHEQYF
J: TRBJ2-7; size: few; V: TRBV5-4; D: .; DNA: TGTGCCAGCAGCTTATGGAGCAGCTCCTACGAGCAGTACTTC; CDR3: CASSLWSSSYEQYF
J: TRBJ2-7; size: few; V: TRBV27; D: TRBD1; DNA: TGTGCCAGCAGTTTCTCCGGGACAGGGCTCTACGAGCAGTACTTC; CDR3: CASSFSGTGLYEQYF
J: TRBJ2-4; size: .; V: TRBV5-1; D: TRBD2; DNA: TGCGCCAGCAGCTGCTGCGGACTAGCGGGAGACAAAAACATTCAGTACTTC; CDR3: CASSCCGLAGDKNIQYF
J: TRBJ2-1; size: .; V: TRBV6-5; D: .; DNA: TGTGCCAGCGGGTCAGAAGACTCCTACAATGAGCAGTTCTTC; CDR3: CASGSEDSYNEQFF
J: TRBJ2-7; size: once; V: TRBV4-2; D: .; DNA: TGTGCCAGCAGCCAAGCCACCGACGGCCTCTCCTACGAGCAGTACTTC; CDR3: CASSQATDGLSYEQYF
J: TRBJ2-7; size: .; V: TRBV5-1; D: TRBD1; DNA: TGCGCCAGCAGCTTGCCCGGGACAGGGGCCTACGAGCAGTACTTC; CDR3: CASSLPGTGAYEQYF
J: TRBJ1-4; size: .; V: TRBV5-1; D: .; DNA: TGCGCCAGCAGCTTGGGTGGGCCCCTGGGGACTAATGAAAAACTGTTTTTT; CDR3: CASSLGGPLGTNEKLFF
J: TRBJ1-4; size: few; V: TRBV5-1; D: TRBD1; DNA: TGCGCCAGCAGCTTGGTCGGCAGGGGGGGTATGTCTAATGAAAAACTGTTTTTT; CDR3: CASSLVGRGGMSNEKLFF
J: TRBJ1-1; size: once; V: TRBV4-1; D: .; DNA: TGCGCCAGCAGCCAAGTGTCGGGGGGGGGTACTGAAGCTTTCTTT; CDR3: CASSQVSGGGTEAFF
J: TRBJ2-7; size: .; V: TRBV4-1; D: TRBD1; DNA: TGCGCCAGCAGCCAAGACTACAGGGGTCCGCGGGAGCAGTACTTC; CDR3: CASSQDYRGPREQYF
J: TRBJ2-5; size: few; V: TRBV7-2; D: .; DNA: TGTGCCAGCAGCTTATTGGCGGCGGGGGCCCTCCAAGAGACCCAGTACTTC; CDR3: CASSLLAAGALQETQYF
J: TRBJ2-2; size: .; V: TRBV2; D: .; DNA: TGTGCCAGCAGCGACACCGGGGAGCTGTTTTTT; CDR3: CASSDTGELFF
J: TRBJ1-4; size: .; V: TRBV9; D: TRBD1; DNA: TGTGCCAGCAGCGTAGAGGGGGCAGTGGGTGAAAAACTGTTTTTT; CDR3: CASSVEGAVGEKLFF
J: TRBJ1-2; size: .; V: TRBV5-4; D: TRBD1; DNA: TGTGCCAGCAGCTTTACCGGGACAGGGACCTATGGCTACACCTTC; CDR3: CASSFTGTGTYGYTF
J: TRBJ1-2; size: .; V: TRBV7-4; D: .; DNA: TGTGCCAGCAGCTTAGGGACAGTGAATGGCTACACCTTC; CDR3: CASSLGTVNGYTF
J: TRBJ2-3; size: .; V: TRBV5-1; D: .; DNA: TGTGCCAGCAGCCCCTCATTAGATACGCAGTATTTT; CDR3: CASSPSLDTQYF
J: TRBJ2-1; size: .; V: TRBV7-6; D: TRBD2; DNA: TGTGCCAGCAGCTCTTGGACTAGCGGGGACAATGAGCAGTTCTTC; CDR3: CASSSWTSGDNEQFF
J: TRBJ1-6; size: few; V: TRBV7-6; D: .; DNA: TGTGCCAGCAGCTTAGCGCCGCAGGGGCCGGTCCCTTCACCCCTCCACTTT; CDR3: CASSLAPQGPVPSPLHF
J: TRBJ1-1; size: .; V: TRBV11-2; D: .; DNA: TGTGCCAGCAGCTTAAAAATCGGACATTTGAACACTGAAGCTTTCTTT; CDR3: CASSLKIGHLNTEAFF
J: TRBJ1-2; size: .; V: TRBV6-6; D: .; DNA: TGTGCCAGCAGTTACAATTCGGGGAACTATGGCTACACCTTC; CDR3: CASSYNSGNYGYTF
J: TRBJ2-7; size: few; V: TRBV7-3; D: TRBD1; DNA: TGTGCCAGCAGCTTCAACAGGGGCTACGAGCAGTACTTC; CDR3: CASSFNRGYEQYF
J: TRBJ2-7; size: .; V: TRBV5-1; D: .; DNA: TGCGCCAGCAGTGAGGGCCCCGCCTACGAGCAGTACTTC; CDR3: CASSEGPAYEQYF
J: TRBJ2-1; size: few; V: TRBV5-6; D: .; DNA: TGTGCCAGCAGCCCCGCCAGGACCTCCTACAATGAGCAGTTCTTC; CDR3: CASSPARTSYNEQFF
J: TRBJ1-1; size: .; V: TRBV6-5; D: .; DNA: TGTGCCAGCAGTTACGGCACCTACTTCACTGAAGCTTTCTTT; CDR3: CASSYGTYFTEAFF
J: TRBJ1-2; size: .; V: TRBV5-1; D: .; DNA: TGCGCCAGCGAACTTGATCCGGGGAAAGGCTACACCTTC; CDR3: CASELDPGKGYTF
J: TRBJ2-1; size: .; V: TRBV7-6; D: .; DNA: TGTGCCAGCAGCTTAGGACCCCTGGGTTATAATGAGCAGTTCTTC; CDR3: CASSLGPLGYNEQFF
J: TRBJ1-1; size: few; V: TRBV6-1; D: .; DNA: TGTGCCAGCAGTTCGAAATCACAGGGTATAACTGAAGCTTTCTTT; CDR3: CASSSKSQGITEAFF
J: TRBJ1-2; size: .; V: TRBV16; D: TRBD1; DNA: TGTGCCAGCAGCCAACCCGGGACAGGGGGCGTTTTGGATGGCTACACCTTC; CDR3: CASSQPGTGGVLDGYTF
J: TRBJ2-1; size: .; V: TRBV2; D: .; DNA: TGTGCCAGACTACCCTTGAACCGCGGCAAGTTCTTC; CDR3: CARLPLNRGKFF
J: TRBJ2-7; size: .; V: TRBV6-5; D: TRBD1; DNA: TGTGCCAGCAGCCAGACAGGGGTCGAGCAGTACTTC; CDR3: CASSQTGVEQYF
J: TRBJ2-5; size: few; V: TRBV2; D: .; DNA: TGTGCCAGCAGTGAGGGCGGCGGAAGTCTGGGCTTAAAAGAGACCCAGTACTTC; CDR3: CASSEGGGSLGLKETQYF
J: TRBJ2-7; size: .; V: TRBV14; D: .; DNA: TGTGCCAGCAGCCAAGATGGGACGAGCTCCTACGAGCAGTACTTC; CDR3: CASSQDGTSSYEQYF
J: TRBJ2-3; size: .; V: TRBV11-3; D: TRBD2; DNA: TGTGCCAGCAGCCCGGGGACTAGCGGCACAGATACGCAGTATTTT; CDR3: CASSPGTSGTDTQYF
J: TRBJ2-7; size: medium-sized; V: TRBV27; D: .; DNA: TGTGCCAGCAGTTGGGGCGGGACCTACGAGCAGTACTTC; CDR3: CASSWGGTYEQYF
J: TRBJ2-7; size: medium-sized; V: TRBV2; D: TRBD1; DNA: TGTGCCATCCTCGGGGACAGCTACGAGCAGTACTTC; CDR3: CAILGDSYEQYF
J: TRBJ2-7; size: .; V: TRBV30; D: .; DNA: TGTGCCTGGACGGAGGGGGCGCGGTACGAGCAGTACTTC; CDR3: CAWTEGARYEQYF
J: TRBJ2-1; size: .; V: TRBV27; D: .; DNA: TGTGCCAGCAGTTTATCTGGGCAGGGGCGTGGTGAGCAGTTCTTC; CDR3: CASSLSGQGRGEQFF
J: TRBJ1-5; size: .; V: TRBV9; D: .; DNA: TGTGCCAGCAGCGTTGGGGGGAGCAATCAGCCCCAGCATTTT; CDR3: CASSVGGSNQPQHF
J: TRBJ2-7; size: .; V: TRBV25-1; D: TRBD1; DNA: TGTGCCAGCAGTGATCCCGGGACAGGCGGCTACGAGCAGTACTTC; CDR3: CASSDPGTGGYEQYF
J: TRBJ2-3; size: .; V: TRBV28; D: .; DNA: TGTGCCAGCAGACACAGGGAGGTAGCAGATACGCAGTATTTT; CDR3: CASRHREVADTQYF
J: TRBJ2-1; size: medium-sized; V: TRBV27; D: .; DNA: TGTGCCAGCAGCGTCTACAATGAGCAGTTCTTC; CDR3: CASSVYNEQFF
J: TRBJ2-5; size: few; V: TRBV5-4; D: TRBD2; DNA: TGTGCCAGCAGCTTATCTAGCGGGAGAGTGGAGACCCAGTACTTC; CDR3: CASSLSSGRVETQYF
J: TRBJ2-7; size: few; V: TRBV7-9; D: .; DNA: TGTGCCAGCAGCTTCGTGGTAACTGTGGTTCACTACGAGCAGTACTTC; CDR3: CASSFVVTVVHYEQYF
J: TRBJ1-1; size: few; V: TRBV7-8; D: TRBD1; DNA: TGTGCCAGCAGCCCAGGGCAGGGGGAGTTGAACACTGAAGCTTTCTTT; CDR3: CASSPGQGELNTEAFF
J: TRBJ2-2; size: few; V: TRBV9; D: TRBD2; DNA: TGTGCCAGCAGCGGACTAGCGGACACCGGGGAGCTGTTTTTT; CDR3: CASSGLADTGELFF
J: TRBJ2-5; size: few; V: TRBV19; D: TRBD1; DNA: TGTGCCAGTAGTATAGCCCCACGAAGGGACAGGGGCCCACCCCAGTACTTC; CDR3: CASSIAPRRDRGPPQYF
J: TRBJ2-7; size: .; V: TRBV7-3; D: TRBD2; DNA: TGTGCCAGCAGTTTCCGCCCCTTACTAGCGGGAGAGCAGTACTTC; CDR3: CASSFRPLLAGEQYF
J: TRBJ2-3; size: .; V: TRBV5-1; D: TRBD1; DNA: TGCGCCAGCAGCTTGGGACAGGGATCTAGCACAGATACGCAGTATTTT; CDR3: CASSLGQGSSTDTQYF
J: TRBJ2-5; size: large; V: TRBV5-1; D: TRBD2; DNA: TGCGCCAGCAGCTTGGCGTTAGCGGGGGAGGAGACCCAGTACTTC; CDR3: CASSLALAGEETQYF
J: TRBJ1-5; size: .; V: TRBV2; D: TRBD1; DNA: TGTGCCAGCTCCGGGACAGTCAGGATTCAGCCCCAGCATTTT; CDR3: CASSGTVRIQPQHF
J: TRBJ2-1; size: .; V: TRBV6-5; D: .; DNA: TGTGCCAGCAGTCGGCTCAACAACAATGAGCAGTTCTTC; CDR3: CASSRLNNNEQFF
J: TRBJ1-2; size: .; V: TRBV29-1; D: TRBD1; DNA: TGCAGCGCCAACCCGGGACAGGCCAACTATGGCTACACCTTC; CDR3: CSANPGQANYGYTF
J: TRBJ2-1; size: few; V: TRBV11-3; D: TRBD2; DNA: TGTGCCAGCAGCTCCGGGACTAGCGGATACAATGAGCAGTTCTTC; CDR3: CASSSGTSGYNEQFF
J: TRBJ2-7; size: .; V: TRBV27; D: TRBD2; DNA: TGTGCCAGCAGTCTAGCGGGAGCCCCCTACGAGCAGTACTTC; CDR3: CASSLAGAPYEQYF
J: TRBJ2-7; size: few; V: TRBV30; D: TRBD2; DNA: TGTGCCTGGAGTGTAAGGACTAGCGGGAGCTCCTACGAGCAGTACTTC; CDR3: CAWSVRTSGSSYEQYF
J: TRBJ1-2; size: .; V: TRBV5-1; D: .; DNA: TGCGCCAGCAGCACCCGACGCCATCGAAACTATGGCTACACCTTC; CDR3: CASSTRRHRNYGYTF
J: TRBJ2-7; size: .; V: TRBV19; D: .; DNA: TGTGCCAGTAGTATGGAGGGGGCCTCCTACGAGCAGTACTTC; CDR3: CASSMEGASYEQYF